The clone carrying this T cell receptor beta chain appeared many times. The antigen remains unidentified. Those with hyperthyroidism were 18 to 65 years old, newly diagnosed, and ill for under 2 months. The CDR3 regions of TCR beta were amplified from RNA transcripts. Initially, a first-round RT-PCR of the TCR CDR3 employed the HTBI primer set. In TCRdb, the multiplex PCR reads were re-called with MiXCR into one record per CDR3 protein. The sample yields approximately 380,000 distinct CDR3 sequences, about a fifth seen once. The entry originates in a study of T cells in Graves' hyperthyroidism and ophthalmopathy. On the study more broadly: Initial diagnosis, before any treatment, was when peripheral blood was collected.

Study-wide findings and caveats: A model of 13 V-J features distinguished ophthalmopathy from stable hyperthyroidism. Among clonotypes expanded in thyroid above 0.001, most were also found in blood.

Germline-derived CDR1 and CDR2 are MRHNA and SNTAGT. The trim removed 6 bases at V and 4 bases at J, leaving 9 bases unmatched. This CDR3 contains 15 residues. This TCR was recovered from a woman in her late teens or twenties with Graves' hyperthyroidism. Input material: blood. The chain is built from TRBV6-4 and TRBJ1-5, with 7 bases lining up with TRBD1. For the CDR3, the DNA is TGTGCCAGCAGAGCCGGGACAGACATGAATCAGCCCCAGCATTTT. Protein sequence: CASRAGTDMNQPQHF.